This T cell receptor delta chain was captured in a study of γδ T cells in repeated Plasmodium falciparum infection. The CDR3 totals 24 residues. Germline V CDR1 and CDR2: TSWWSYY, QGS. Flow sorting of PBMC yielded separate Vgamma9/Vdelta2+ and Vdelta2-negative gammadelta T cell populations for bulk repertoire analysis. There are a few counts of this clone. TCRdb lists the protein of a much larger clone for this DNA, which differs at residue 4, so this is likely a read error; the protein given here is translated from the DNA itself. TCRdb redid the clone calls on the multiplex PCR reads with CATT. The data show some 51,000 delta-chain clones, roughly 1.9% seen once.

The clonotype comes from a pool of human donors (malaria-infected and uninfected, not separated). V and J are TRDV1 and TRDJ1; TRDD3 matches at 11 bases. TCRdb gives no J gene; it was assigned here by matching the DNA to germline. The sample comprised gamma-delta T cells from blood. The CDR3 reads CALRETAVRNDLIVLGDNHDKLIF. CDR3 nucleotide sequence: TGTGCTCTTAGGGAAACTGCGGTTCGGAATGACCTAATCGTACTGGGGGATAATCACGATAAACTCATCTTT.